This TCR beta chain was documented in a study of blood T cell repertoires in COVID-19 (TCRdb year 2020). At the level of the whole study: Samples from collaborators originated in the United States, Italy and Spain and spanned both the acute and convalescent phases of COVID-19. The prospective study material was composed of cDNA or gDNA derived from T cells, B-cell-depleted T cells, or PBMCs. The dataset comprised deeply sampled blood TCRbeta repertoires from subjects exposed to, actively infected with, or recovered from COVID-19. A freely available public database, intended as a resource for researchers studying the immune response to SARS-CoV-2, is where the repertoires were released. Samples came from the ongoing ImmuneRACE study (first 160 participants) plus 1,254 subjects from 6 global collaborators. Nearly every sample came with metadata listing a de-identified subject ID, COVID-19 status, age in years and sex. Where HLA class I and class II types were available, the types were taken from metadata supplied by the sample provider, not from assay-based typing.

The paper's findings and limits, for the study overall: How much clinical and demographic metadata was included differed by source and by participant, and the metadata was provided uncurated.

TCRbeta CDR3 regions were amplified from genomic DNA by means of the immunoSEQ Assay, a bias-controlled multiplex PCR. Per the original workflow: The number of nucleated cells in each sample was estimated by amplification of reference gene primers within the assay. To quantify the absolute abundance of each unique TCRbeta CDR3 rearrangement, sequence reads were collapsed and filtered. Productive Simpson clonality was computed per sample as the square root of Simpson's diversity index over productive rearrangements. The table was pulled from immuneACCESS by TCRdb, which kept in-frame rearrangements only. Such tables lose some clones; where checked, under half of the loss comes from unresolved V genes, and the rest has no known cause. From that table come the V and J calls and clone size; the DNA was used to work out D and trimming. This sample is represented by over 130,000 clones; roughly 88% of them were singletons. About 28% of the sample goes to the ten largest clones.

Each collaborating institution followed its own protocols to collect whole blood in K2EDTA tubes. For TCRbeta analysis, collaborator samples were shipped as frozen whole blood, as isolated PBMCs, or as DNA extracted from either sample type. Taken from the germline V gene, the CDR1 and CDR2 loops are SNHLY and FYNNEI. V is cut back by 4 bases and J by 2 bases, with 4 bases in the junction unmatched. The CDR3 holds 14 amino acids from the cysteine to the phenylalanine. This entry keeps only the CDR3 DNA: 42 bases, framed from base 1. Concerning this clone itself: Its cognate antigen has yet to be identified. No qualities accompany the bases; no much larger clone lies one base away.

Recombination linked TRBV2 to TRBJ2-5, and 7 junctional nucleotides match TRBD1. The receptor was derived from a human donor in a cohort sampled during active COVID-19. Sequenced: peripheral blood. The CDR3 amino acid sequence is: CASSVRDRQETQYF. The bases are TGTGCCAGCAGTGTCCGGGACAGACAAGAGACCCAGTACTTC.